This T cell receptor (beta chain) was sequenced during a study of blood T cell repertoires in COVID-19. For the study at large: Samples representing acute and convalescent COVID-19 were sourced from the United States, Italy and Spain. PBMCs, B-cell-depleted T cells, or T cells were the source of the cDNA or gDNA that made up the material.

Assignments of participants to cohorts depended upon their own reported clinical history. Germline values: CDR1 MNHNY, CDR2 SVGAGI (reference sequence). Trimming stripped 5 bases from V and 5 bases from J, with 15 bases between. This CDR3 is 14 amino acids long. Study processing details: Amplifying reference gene primers gave estimates of nucleated cell counts. TCRdb keeps only in-frame clones here, not all; method: immunoSEQ multiplex PCR. Clone size and the V and J calls come from that table; the DNA yielded D and trimming. The sample lists roughly 74,000 clones, about 89% occurring once. The origin of this receptor is a woman aged 45-59 years with acute COVID-19. This chain connects TRBV6-6 to TRBJ1-1, with a possible D match to TRBD1 (6 bases). Sequenced sample: PBMCs or T cells enriched from blood (not recorded which). CDR3 DNA sequence: TGTGCCAGCAGTCCGCAGAGCCAGGGGACTGAAGCTTTCTTT. Translated, it gives CASSPQSQGTEAFF.